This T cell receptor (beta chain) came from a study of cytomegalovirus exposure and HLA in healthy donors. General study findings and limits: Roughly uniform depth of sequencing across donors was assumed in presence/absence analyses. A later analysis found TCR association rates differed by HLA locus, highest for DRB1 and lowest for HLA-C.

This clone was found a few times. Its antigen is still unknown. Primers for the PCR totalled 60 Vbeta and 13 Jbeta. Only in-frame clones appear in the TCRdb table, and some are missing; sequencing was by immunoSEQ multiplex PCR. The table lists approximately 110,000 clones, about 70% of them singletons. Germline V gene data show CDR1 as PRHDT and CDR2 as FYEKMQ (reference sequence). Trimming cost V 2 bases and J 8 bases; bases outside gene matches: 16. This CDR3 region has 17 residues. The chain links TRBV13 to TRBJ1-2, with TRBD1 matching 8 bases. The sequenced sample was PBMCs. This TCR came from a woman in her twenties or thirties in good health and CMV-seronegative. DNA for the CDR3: TGTGCCAGCAGCTTACGAGACAGGGGCATCTTTTTCGGCGGCTACACCTTC. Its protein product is CASSLRDRGIFFGGYTF.